This is a list of T cell receptor beta chains from one sample in a study of PD-1 blockade in classical Hodgkin lymphoma. The assay was immunoSEQ multiplex PCR, and TCRdb's table has in-frame clones only and misses some. This table holds approximately 4,500 clones, about three quarters found once. Sequencing used CD8+ T cells from blood, obtained at baseline. The source of these receptors is a human donor with classical Hodgkin lymphoma. CDR3s include the opening cysteine and the closing phenylalanine or tryptophan. Fields, in order: CDR3 protein, CDR3 DNA, J gene, clone size, D gene, V gene. A D gene is named only where the DNA matches it firmly. Only some rows state a clone size, as once, few, many or a class for expanded clones.

CDR3aa: CASSLEGGPSGISGANVLTF
CDR3nt: TGTGCCAGCAGCTTAGAGGGGGGGCCTAGCGGGATTTCTGGGGCCAACGTCCTGACTTTC
j_gene: TRBJ2-6
abundance: .
d_gene: TRBD2
v_gene: TRBV7-8

CDR3aa: CASSADRGAGNTIYF
CDR3nt: TGTGCCAGCAGTGCTGACAGGGGCGCTGGAAACACCATATATTTT
j_gene: TRBJ1-3
abundance: .
d_gene: TRBD1
v_gene: TRBV2

CDR3aa: CASSVAPNYEQYF
CDR3nt: TGTGCCAGCAGCGTAGCCCCCAACTACGAGCAGTACTTC
j_gene: TRBJ2-7
abundance: .
d_gene: .
v_gene: TRBV9

CDR3aa: CASSPAGLVGELFF
CDR3nt: TGTGCCAGCAGCCCTGCGGGACTAGTGGGGGAGCTGTTTTTT
j_gene: TRBJ2-2
abundance: .
d_gene: TRBD2
v_gene: TRBV9

CDR3aa: CATSRDEPGLAGASSYEQYF
CDR3nt: TGTGCCACCAGCAGAGATGAGCCGGGACTAGCGGGAGCTAGCTCCTACGAGCAGTACTTC
j_gene: TRBJ2-7
abundance: .
d_gene: TRBD2
v_gene: TRBV15

CDR3aa: CASSQVSRVDYGYTF
CDR3nt: TGCGCCAGCAGCCAAGTCTCCAGGGTCGACTATGGCTACACCTTC
j_gene: TRBJ1-2
abundance: .
d_gene: .
v_gene: TRBV4-1

CDR3aa: CASSLRGRQPGDTQYF
CDR3nt: TGTGCCAGCAGTTTACGGGGCCGACAGCCGGGAGATACGCAGTATTTT
j_gene: TRBJ2-3
abundance: .
d_gene: .
v_gene: TRBV28

CDR3aa: CAISEGEAGTFGYTF
CDR3nt: TGTGCCATCAGTGAAGGGGAAGCTGGGACATTCGGCTACACCTTC
j_gene: TRBJ1-2
abundance: .
d_gene: .
v_gene: TRBV10-3

CDR3aa: CASSVDRQGSYEQYF
CDR3nt: TGTGCCAGCAGCGTAGATCGACAGGGCTCCTACGAGCAGTACTTC
j_gene: TRBJ2-7
abundance: .
d_gene: TRBD1
v_gene: TRBV9

CDR3aa: CASSQERETRVWVYVTEAFF
CDR3nt: TGTGCCAGCAGCCAAGAGCGGGAAACCCGGGTTTGGGTTTATGTTACTGAAGCTTTCTTT
j_gene: TRBJ1-1
abundance: once
d_gene: .
v_gene: TRBV4-2

CDR3aa: CASRFQGVGELFF
CDR3nt: TGTGCCAGCAGGTTTCAGGGGGTCGGGGAGCTGTTTTTT
j_gene: TRBJ2-2
abundance: .
d_gene: TRBD1
v_gene: TRBV5-8

CDR3aa: CAWRGNEQFF
CDR3nt: TGTGCCTGGCGGGGAAATGAGCAGTTCTTC
j_gene: TRBJ2-1
abundance: .
d_gene: .
v_gene: TRBV30

CDR3aa: CASSSHSRRGSSYEQYF
CDR3nt: TGTGCCAGTAGTTCGCATTCGCGGCGGGGTAGCTCCTACGAGCAGTACTTC
j_gene: TRBJ2-7
abundance: .
d_gene: .
v_gene: TRBV19

CDR3aa: CASSRDRGETQYF
CDR3nt: TGCGCCAGCAGCCGGGACAGGGGCGAGACCCAGTACTTC
j_gene: TRBJ2-5
abundance: .
d_gene: TRBD1
v_gene: TRBV5-1

CDR3aa: CASSVRQKSYEQYF
CDR3nt: TGTGCCAGCAGCGTTCGGCAGAAATCCTACGAGCAGTACTTC
j_gene: TRBJ2-7
abundance: once
d_gene: .
v_gene: TRBV9

CDR3aa: CASSNTDSGYFQETQYF
CDR3nt: TGTGCCAGCAGCAATACCGACAGCGGTTATTTCCAAGAGACCCAGTACTTC
j_gene: TRBJ2-5
abundance: .
d_gene: .
v_gene: TRBV11-1

CDR3aa: CASSQVDQGAFF
CDR3nt: TGCGCCAGCAGCCAAGTTGATCAGGGGGCTTTCTTT
j_gene: TRBJ1-1
abundance: .
d_gene: .
v_gene: TRBV4-1